Described below is a single T cell receptor beta chain sequence and its context. What it binds is not known. The protocol was immunoSEQ multiplex PCR, while the TCRdb copy is restricted to in-frame clones and leaves out a portion. Of more than 2,000,000 clones in the sample, around nine tenths were seen once. All donors qualified as healthy HIV-negative adults and had experienced no recent acute infections or vaccinations. Caucasian adults residing in Nashville, Tennessee made up all the donors. These data originate in a study of shared clonotypes between healthy human individuals. General study results and limits: The generation probabilities recorded for non-shared clonotypes fell below those of clonotypes shared by all four donors.

The CDR3 is 12 amino acids. With 7 bases removed from V and 9 bases from J, the gap between germline ends came to 16 bases. Germline V gene lookup returns CDR1 MDHEN and CDR2 SYDVKM. This sequence originates from a man between 18 and 35 years old in good health. The sequencing input was naive CD4+ T cells sorted from blood. Subset in this sample: CD45RA+ positively selected. The rearrangement uses TRBV28 and TRBJ2-7; D possibly corresponds to TRBD1 (5 bases). The CDR3 reads CASMGTGSGQYF. CDR3 nucleotide sequence: TGTGCCAGCATGGGTACAGGTTCAGGGCAGTACTTC.